The 27 T cell receptor beta chains reported below all come from one sample, sequenced in a study of CD8 T cells in ankylosing spondylitis. Each CDR3 protein gets one entry after TCRdb re-called the 5' RACE reads with MiXCR. The sample lists under 150,000 distinct CDR3 sequences, 10% to 12% occurring once. Sequencing input: blood, either unsorted or a sorted T cell fraction (not recorded which). The source of these receptors is a female donor with ankylosing spondylitis or in good health (not recorded which).

This clonotype came up many times. The chain carries TRBV10-3 and TRBJ1-1; D ambiguous. There are 13 residues in the CDR3. Germline CDR1 ENHRY, CDR2 SYGVKD. V lost 0 bases to trimming and J lost 6 bases, with 8 bases between them. For the CDR3, the DNA is TGTGCCATCAGTGAGTCCGCGGACGCTGAAGCTTTCTTT. Protein product: CAISESADAEAFF.

This sequence joins TRBV7-2 and TRBJ2-1; TRBD2 might be the D (5 bases). Deletions cut 5 bases from V and 6 bases from J, with 11 bases between. The CDR3 sequence is 13 residues long. Germline V gene data show CDR1 as SGHTA and CDR2 as FQGNSA. The CDR3 is CASSPKLGNEQFF. The CDR3 DNA follows: TGTGCCAGCAGCCCGAAACTAGGCAATGAGCAGTTCTTC.

About this clonotype itself: A clone one base away is much larger, so this may be a read error. This chain uses TRBV9 with TRBJ2-5; the D gene is possibly TRBD2 (6 bases). Germline assignment: CDR1 SGDLS and CDR2 YYNGEE. There are 14 residues in the CDR3. The CDR3 here is CANSVIAAQETQYF. Written as DNA, the CDR3 is TGTGCCAACAGCGTAATAGCGGCCCAAGAGACCCAGTACTTC.

This clonotype was seen many times. The J gene is TRBJ1-2, the V gene TRBV2; maybe TRBD1 (5 bases). In germline, CDR1 is SNHLY, CDR2 FYNNEI. Trimming took 9 bases from V and 4 from J, leaving 15 bases between them. This CDR3 contains 13 residues. The CDR3 sequence is CASQGRTIYGYTF. The CDR3 DNA follows: TGTGCCAGTCAGGGTCGAACCATCTATGGCTACACCTTC.

This clonotype has a count of ten or more. The chain has TRBV5-1 and TRBJ2-1; 9 nucleotides line up with TRBD2. This CDR3 is 15 amino acids long. The V segment lost 6 bases and the J segment 7 bases; nucleotides outside the gene matches: 11. CDR1 is SGHRS and CDR2 is YFSETQ in the germline V gene. The CDR3 DNA is TGCGCCAGCACTTCGACGGGGACTAGCCAAAATGAGCAGTTCTTC. Protein sequence: CASTSTGTSQNEQFF.

This clonotype was seen more than once but under ten times. This chain connects TRBV7-9 to TRBJ2-3, with 9 bases fitting TRBD1. CDR1 and CDR2 from the germline V gene are SEHNR and FQNEAQ (reference sequence). The CDR3 consists of 16 residues. Trimming at V came to 3 bases and at J to 1 base, leaving 5 bases not matched to a gene. DNA for the CDR3: TGTGCCAGCAGCTTGGAGGGGACAGGGCGCACAGATACGCAGTATTTT. Translated, it gives CASSLEGTGRTDTQYF.

This clonotype was counted many times. The rearrangement joins TRBV5-1 to TRBJ2-1; TRBD1 matches 7 bases. The V and J ends lost 3 bases and 8 bases, in that order; junction bases with no gene match: 5. Germline lookup yields CDR1 SGHRS and CDR2 YFSETQ. The CDR3 sequence is 13 residues long. The CDR3 DNA reads as TGCGCCAGCAGCTCGTTACAGGGGTATGAGCAGTTCTTC. It translates to CASSSLQGYEQFF.

This clonotype has only a few counts. This chain connects TRBV7-3 to TRBJ1-1; 8 bases fit TRBD1. The CDR3 has 14 residues. Germline CDR1 reads SGHTA; CDR2 reads FQGTGA. J was trimmed by 4 bases and V by 4 bases; bases with no gene match: 5. CDR3 in DNA: TGTGCCAGCAGCTCGACAGGGGTTGCCACTGAAGCTTTCTTT. It yields the protein CASSSTGVATEAFF.

This chain uses TRBV12-3 or TRBV12-4 with TRBJ1-2; TRBD1 matches 7 bases. This CDR3 spans 13 amino acids. Trimming cost V 6 bases and J 3 bases; bases outside gene matches: 4. The CDR3 bases are TGTGCCAGCAGCTCCGGACAGGACTATGGCTACACCTTC. It translates to CASSSGQDYGYTF.

This clonotype occurred many times. This chain joins TRBV20-1 and TRBJ2-2; D remains ambiguous. With 5 bases removed from V and 2 bases from J, the gap between germline ends came to 9 bases. The CDR3 spans 13 residues. Germline V gene sequence: CDR1 DFQATT, CDR2 SNEGSKA (reference sequence). CDR3 sequence reads: CSAFDQNTGELFF. Written as DNA, the CDR3 is TGCAGTGCTTTTGACCAAAACACCGGGGAGCTGTTTTTT.

This clonotype was observed many times. This chain joins TRBV9 and TRBJ1-1; tentatively, D is TRBD1 (5 bases). V lost 0 bases and J 3 bases, leaving 12 bases between the germline ends. The CDR3 runs 15 residues. Per the germline V gene, CDR1 is SGDLS and CDR2 is YYNGEE. DNA for the CDR3: TGTGCCAGCAGCGTAGTAAGAAAAGGGGACACTGAAGCTTTCTTT. Protein: CASSVVRKGDTEAFF.

Notes on this clonotype: One base away lies a much larger clone, so this may be a sequencing read error. The rearrangement joins TRBV2 to TRBJ1-4; 7 bases map to TRBD1. V was clipped by 11 bases and J by 2 bases; unmatched bases: 5. The V gene's germline CDR1 is SNHLY and CDR2 FYNNEI. The CDR3 has 13 residues. Here the CDR3 DNA reads TGTGCCTCACAGACAGGGACTAATGAAAAACTGTTTTTT. This sequence encodes CASQTGTNEKLFF.

This clonotype has more than one count but fewer than ten. The chain couples TRBV29-1 to TRBJ2-3, with 8 bases matching TRBD1. CDR3 length: 13 residues. Trimming removed 8 bases from V and 3 bases from J; junction bases left unmatched: 7. Per germline, CDR1 SQVTM and CDR2 ANQGSEA. Here the CDR3 reads CSLGQGRTDTQYF. CDR3 in DNA: TGCAGCCTAGGACAGGGTAGAACAGATACGCAGTATTTT.

This clonotype occurred many times. The chain employs TRBV6-5 and TRBJ2-7, with TRBD1 as a possible D gene (6 bases). In germline, CDR1 is MNHEY, CDR2 SVGAGI. The CDR3 extends over 14 amino acids. V was pared by 4 bases and J by 3 bases, with 13 bases between. CDR3 in DNA: TGTGCCAGCAGTTTCATGGACAGAAACTACGAGCAGTACTTC. This translates into CASSFMDRNYEQYF.

This clonotype was seen only a few times. J is TRBJ2-1 and V is TRBV5-5, with 7 positions matching TRBD1. Germline trimming cut 5 bases from V and 2 bases from J; bases unmatched to any gene: 10. CDR1 and CDR2 (germline): SGHKS, YYEKEE (reference sequence). This CDR3 region has 16 residues. The CDR3: CASSSPGQMAYNEQFF. The CDR3 DNA reads TGTGCCAGCAGTTCTCCGGGACAGATGGCCTACAATGAGCAGTTCTTC.

This clonotype came up a few times. CDR3 nucleotides: TGTGCCAGCTCATCCGAACAGGGGGCGGGGGATGAAGCTTTCTTT. Amino acids: CASSSEQGAGDEAFF. The genes are TRBV18 and TRBJ1-1, with TRBD1 identical over 9 bases. Germline-derived CDR1 and CDR2 are KGHSH and LQKENI. The CDR3 runs 15 residues. V trimming: 5 bases; J trimming: 7 bases; junction bases outside the gene matches: 11. The full variable domain, in which reference TRBV18 and TRBJ1-1 provide the parts outside the CDR3, is NAGVMQNPRHLVRRRGQEARLRCSPMKGHSHVYWYRQLPEEGLKFMVYLQKENIIDESGMPKERFSAEFPKEGPSILRIQQVVRGDSAAYFCASSSEQGAGDEAFFGQGTRLTVV.

This clonotype came up many times. The chain recombines TRBV18 with TRBJ1-6; D call uncertain. V lost 0 bases and J lost 7, with 10 bases in between. Germline V CDR1 and CDR2: KGHSH, LQKENI. CDR3 length equals 15 residues. The CDR3 DNA is TGTGCCAGCTCACCACCGGACCCTAGGAATTCACCCCTCCACTTT. Protein sequence: CASSPPDPRNSPLHF. The full variable domain, its missing parts supplied by reference TRBV18 and TRBJ1-6, is NAGVMQNPRHLVRRRGQEARLRCSPMKGHSHVYWYRQLPEEGLKFMVYLQKENIIDESGMPKERFSAEFPKEGPSILRIQQVVRGDSAAYFCASSPPDPRNSPLHFGNGTRLTVT.

This clonotype was seen at least ten times. V and J are TRBV12-3 or TRBV12-4 and TRBJ2-2; D unclear. The V gene lost 7 bases and the J gene lost 3 bases, with 3 bases spanning the gap. CDR3 length: 11 residues. The CDR3 coding sequence is TGTGCCAGCATCTACACCGGGGAGCTGTTTTTT. This translates into CASIYTGELFF.

This clonotype was seen repeatedly, ten times or more. The chain joins TRBV27 to TRBJ2-1; no firm D call. V lost 5 bases, J lost 0 bases, and 14 bases lay in between. CDR1 and CDR2 from the germline V gene are MNHEY and SMNVEV (reference sequence). This CDR3 has 16 residues. CDR3 sequence: CASSGMMDRSYNEQFF. DNA for the CDR3: TGTGCCAGCAGTGGGATGATGGATCGCTCCTACAATGAGCAGTTCTTC.

This clonotype was detected many times. One end of the junction fails to match germline, which may point to a read error. J is TRBJ1-1 and V is TRBV29-1; possibly TRBD1 for D (6 bases). CDR1 SQVTM and CDR2 ANQGSEA come from the germline V gene. CDR3 length: 10 amino acids. CDR3: CSEGGTEVFF. For the CDR3, the DNA is TGCAGCGAGGGGGGCACTGAAGTTTTCTTT.

This clonotype showed up many times. This chain connects TRBV7-9 to TRBJ2-1, with unresolved D. The V and J ends lost 1 base and 7 bases respectively, with 17 bases between them. The CDR3 extends over 16 amino acids. Looked up from germline, CDR1 is SEHNR and CDR2 is FQNEAQ (reference sequence). The CDR3 DNA sequence: TGTGCCAGCAGCTTAGGCGACTCCCTGGTTGTGAATGAGCAGTTCTTC. It codes for CASSLGDSLVVNEQFF.

Many counts were recorded for this clonotype. The chain has TRBV5-4 and TRBJ2-3, with TRBD2 identical over 10 bases. V lost 4 bases and J lost 6; bases outside the gene matches: 8. The CDR3 sequence is 15 residues long. Germline V gene sequence: CDR1 SGHNT, CDR2 YYREEE (reference sequence). DNA for the CDR3: TGTGCCAGCAGCAGGACTAGCGGCCGAGAGGATACGCAGTATTTT. Protein product: CASSRTSGREDTQYF.

This clonotype was seen just once. The gene calls are TRBV18 and TRBJ2-5; D not resolved. V lost 3 bases and J lost 3, with 11 bases in between. CDR1 KGHSH and CDR2 LQKENI come from the germline V gene. The CDR3 contains 14 residues. CDR3 amino acids: CASSPTLAKETQYF. In DNA form, the CDR3 reads TGTGCCAGCTCACCGACTCTGGCCAAAGAGACCCAGTACTTC.

This clonotype was recorded many times. The chain employs TRBV7-9 and TRBJ1-2; no clear D. V lost 6 bases to trimming and J lost 9 bases, with 14 bases between them. The CDR3 runs 12 residues. Germline CDR1 is SEHNR and CDR2 is FQNEAQ (reference sequence). The CDR3: CASRDVEWSYTF. For the CDR3, the DNA is TGTGCCAGCAGAGACGTGGAGTGGAGCTACACCTTC.

This clonotype was observed at least ten times. This chain joins TRBV12-3 or TRBV12-4 and TRBJ1-5; a possible D gene is TRBD1 (5 bases). This CDR3 region has 14 residues. Trimming took off 1 base at V and 3 bases at J, with 7 bases between the two ends. The CDR3 coding sequence is TGTGCCAGCAGTTTAGGGGGGTACAATCAGCCCCAGCATTTT. Translation gives CASSLGGYNQPQHF.

This clonotype was seen ten or more times. V is TRBV7-2 and J is TRBJ1-2; tentative D call: TRBD1 (5 bases). V lost 6 bases and J lost 1, with 15 bases in between. Germline-derived CDR1 and CDR2 are SGHTA and FQGNSA. This CDR3 is 15 amino acids long. CDR3 nucleotides: TGTGCCAGCAGTCCCAACGACAGATTTAACTATGGCTACACCTTC. Its translation: CASSPNDRFNYGYTF.

This chain joins TRBV28 and TRBJ2-7, with D hard to call. Trimming shortened V by 4 bases and J by 1 base, and 8 bases separated the two germline ends. Germline lookup yields CDR1 MDHEN and CDR2 SYDVKM. The CDR3 is 13 amino acids. The DNA for the CDR3 is TGTGCCAGCAGTTCTCCAATTTCCTACGAGCAGTACTTC. It encodes CASSSPISYEQYF.